These T cell receptor beta chains were read from a single sample in a study of neurological immune-mediated disorders. TCRdb used MiXCR to reprocess the 5' RACE reads, holding one entry per CDR3 protein. In the table there are roughly 60,000 distinct CDR3 sequences, roughly 10% of which are singletons. The sample taken for sequencing was PBMCs. These receptors were taken from a man aged 30-40 years in good health. Both conserved end residues are trimmed from each CDR3. Each record gives: V gene, CDR3 protein.

V gene: TRBV20-1; CDR3 protein: SARGTQGIYGYT
V gene: TRBV4-1; CDR3 protein: ASSQDMWGRWH
V gene: TRBV5-1; CDR3 protein: ASGTGAYEQY
V gene: TRBV29-1; CDR3 protein: SVEGGGEGEKLF
V gene: TRBV12-3/TRBV12-4; CDR3 protein: ASRCSWTEQF
V gene: TRBV15; CDR3 protein: ATSRDVGAGNQPQH
V gene: TRBV7-3; CDR3 protein: ASSSAGQPIYT
V gene: TRBV18; CDR3 protein: ASSPTGLNTEAF
V gene: TRBV12-3/TRBV12-4; CDR3 protein: ASSFSD
V gene: TRBV3-1; CDR3 protein: ASSQSDRGQETQY
V gene: TRBV20-1; CDR3 protein: SAGDRHNEQF
V gene: TRBV12-3/TRBV12-4; CDR3 protein: ASSLAAGTPHRD
V gene: TRBV20-1; CDR3 protein: SARLSGTSSYNEQF
V gene: TRBV20-1; CDR3 protein: SASWDSATYEQY
V gene: TRBV20-1; CDR3 protein: SAFDRVETEAF
V gene: TRBV7-2; CDR3 protein: ASSFDTDEQF
V gene: TRBV20-1; CDR3 protein: SARDATPEGHNEQF
V gene: TRBV20-1; CDR3 protein: RARDGLAVYNEQF
V gene: TRBV28; CDR3 protein: ASSSTGGGSNEQF
V gene: TRBV9; CDR3 protein: ASSVVSDTQY
V gene: TRBV20-1; CDR3 protein: SARESRGLAALNNEQF
V gene: TRBV5-5; CDR3 protein: ASSLTGAANKYYEGYT
V gene: TRBV11-2; CDR3 protein: ASSLEGLPREKLF
V gene: TRBV18; CDR3 protein: ASSSITGLWDTEAF
V gene: TRBV29-1; CDR3 protein: SVRSQVTGELF
V gene: TRBV20-1; CDR3 protein: SARYRVHEQY
V gene: TRBV20-1; CDR3 protein: SARDLVRGDTGELF
V gene: TRBV20-1; CDR3 protein: SASMPSGMGADTQY
V gene: TRBV12-3/TRBV12-4; CDR3 protein: ASSLRTGRDEQF
V gene: TRBV5-1; CDR3 protein: ASSSSWTAMNTEDF
V gene: TRBV29-1; CDR3 protein: SVVAAGDTQY
V gene: TRBV12-3/TRBV12-4; CDR3 protein: ASSLQGTNRYEQY
V gene: TRBV27; CDR3 protein: DSSPGGGSPNERF
V gene: TRBV5-8; CDR3 protein: ASSFGTSGQDNEQF
V gene: TRBV20-1; CDR3 protein: SASRGAGELF
V gene: TRBV20-1; CDR3 protein: SAREGLAVGDEQY
V gene: TRBV28; CDR3 protein: ASSSDRALNTGELF